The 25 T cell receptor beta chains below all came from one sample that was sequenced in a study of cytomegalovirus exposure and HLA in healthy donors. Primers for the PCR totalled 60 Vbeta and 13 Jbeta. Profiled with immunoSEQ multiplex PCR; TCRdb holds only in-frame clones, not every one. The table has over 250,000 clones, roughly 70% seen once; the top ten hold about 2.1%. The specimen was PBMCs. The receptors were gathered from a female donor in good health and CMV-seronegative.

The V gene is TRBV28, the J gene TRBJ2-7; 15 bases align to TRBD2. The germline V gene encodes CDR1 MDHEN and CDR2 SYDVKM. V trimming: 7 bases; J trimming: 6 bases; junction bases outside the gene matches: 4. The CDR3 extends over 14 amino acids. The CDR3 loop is CASISGLAGGEQYF. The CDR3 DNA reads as TGTGCCAGCATCTCGGGACTAGCGGGAGGCGAGCAGTACTTC.

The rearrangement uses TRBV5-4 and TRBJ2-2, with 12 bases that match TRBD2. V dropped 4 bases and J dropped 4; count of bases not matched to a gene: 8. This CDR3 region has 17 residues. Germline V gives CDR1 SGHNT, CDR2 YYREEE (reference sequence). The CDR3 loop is CASSALTSGRLTGELFF. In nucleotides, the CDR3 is TGTGCCAGCAGCGCCTTGACTAGCGGGAGACTCACCGGGGAGCTGTTTTTT.

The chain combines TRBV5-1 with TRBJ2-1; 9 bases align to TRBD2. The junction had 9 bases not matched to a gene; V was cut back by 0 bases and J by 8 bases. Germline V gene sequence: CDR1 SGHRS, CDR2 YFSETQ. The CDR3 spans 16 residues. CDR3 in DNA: TGCGCCAGCAGCTTGGTGCGCGGGAGGGCCCAGGATGAGCAGTTCTTC. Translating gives CASSLVRGRAQDEQFF.

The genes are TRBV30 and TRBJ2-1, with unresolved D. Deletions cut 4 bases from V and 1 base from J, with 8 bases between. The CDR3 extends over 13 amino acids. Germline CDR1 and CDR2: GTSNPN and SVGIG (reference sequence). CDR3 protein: CAWTPVSYNEQFF. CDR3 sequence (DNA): TGTGCCTGGACCCCGGTATCCTACAATGAGCAGTTCTTC.

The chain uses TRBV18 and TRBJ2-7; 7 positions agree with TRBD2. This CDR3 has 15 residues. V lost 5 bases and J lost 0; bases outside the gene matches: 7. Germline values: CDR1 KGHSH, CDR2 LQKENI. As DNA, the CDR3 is TGTGCCAGCTCAATTTCAGCGGGAAGCTCCTACGAGCAGTACTTC. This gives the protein CASSISAGSSYEQYF.

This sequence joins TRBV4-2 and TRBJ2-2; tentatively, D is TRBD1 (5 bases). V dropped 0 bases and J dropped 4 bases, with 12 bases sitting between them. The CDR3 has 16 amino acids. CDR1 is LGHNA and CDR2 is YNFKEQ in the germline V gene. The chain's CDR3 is CASSQELRTSTGELFF. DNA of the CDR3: TGTGCCAGCAGCCAAGAGTTGCGGACATCCACCGGGGAGCTGTTTTTT.

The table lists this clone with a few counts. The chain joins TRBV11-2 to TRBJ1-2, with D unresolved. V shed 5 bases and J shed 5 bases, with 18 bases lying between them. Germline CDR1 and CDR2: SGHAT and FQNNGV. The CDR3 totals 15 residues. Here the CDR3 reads CASSLGNGGLYGYTF. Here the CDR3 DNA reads TGTGCCAGCAGCCTCGGGAACGGAGGATTATATGGCTACACCTTC.

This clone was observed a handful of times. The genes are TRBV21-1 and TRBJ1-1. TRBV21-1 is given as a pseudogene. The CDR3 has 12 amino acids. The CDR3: CASSNVPKEAFF. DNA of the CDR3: TGTGCCAGCAGCAATGTCCCTAAAGAAGCTTTCTTT.

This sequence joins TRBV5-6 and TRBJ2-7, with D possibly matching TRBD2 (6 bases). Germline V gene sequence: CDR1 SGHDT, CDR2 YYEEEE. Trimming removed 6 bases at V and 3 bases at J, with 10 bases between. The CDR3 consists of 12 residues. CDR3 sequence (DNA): TGTGCCAGCAAACTAGCAGACTACGAGCAGTACTTC. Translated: CASKLADYEQYF.

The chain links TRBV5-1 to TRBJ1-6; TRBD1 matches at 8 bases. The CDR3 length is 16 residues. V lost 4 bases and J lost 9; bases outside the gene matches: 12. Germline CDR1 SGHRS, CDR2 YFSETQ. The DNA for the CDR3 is TGCGCCAGCAGCGGTGGACAGGGAGGGGATGGTTCACCCCTCCACTTT. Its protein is CASSGGQGGDGSPLHF.

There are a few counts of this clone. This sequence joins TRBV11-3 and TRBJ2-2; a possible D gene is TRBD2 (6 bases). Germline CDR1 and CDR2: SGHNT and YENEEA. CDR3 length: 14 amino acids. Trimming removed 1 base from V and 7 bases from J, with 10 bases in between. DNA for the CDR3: TGTGCCAGCAGCTTAGCGGGAGCCGACGGGGAGCTGTTTTTT. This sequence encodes CASSLAGADGELFF.

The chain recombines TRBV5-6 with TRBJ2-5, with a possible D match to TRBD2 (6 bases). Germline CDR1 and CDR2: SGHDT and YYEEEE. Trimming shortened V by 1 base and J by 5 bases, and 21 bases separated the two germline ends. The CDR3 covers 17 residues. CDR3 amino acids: CASSLWRGIGVTETQYF. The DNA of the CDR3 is TGTGCCAGCAGCTTGTGGAGGGGTATAGGGGTGACGGAGACCCAGTACTTC. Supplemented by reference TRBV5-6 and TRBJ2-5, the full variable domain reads DAGVTQSPTHLIKTRGQQVTLRCSPKSGHDTVSWYQQALGQGPQFIFQYYEEEERQRGNFPDRFSGHQFPNYSSELNVNALLLGDSALYLCASSLWRGIGVTETQYFGPGTRLLVL.

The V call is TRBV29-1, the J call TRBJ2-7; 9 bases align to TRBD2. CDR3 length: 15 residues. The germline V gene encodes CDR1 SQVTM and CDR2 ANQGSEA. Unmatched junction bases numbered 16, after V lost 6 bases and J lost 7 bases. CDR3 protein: CSVKARRTSVEEQYF. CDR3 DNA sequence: TGCAGCGTGAAAGCGCGTCGGACTAGCGTTGAAGAGCAGTACTTC.

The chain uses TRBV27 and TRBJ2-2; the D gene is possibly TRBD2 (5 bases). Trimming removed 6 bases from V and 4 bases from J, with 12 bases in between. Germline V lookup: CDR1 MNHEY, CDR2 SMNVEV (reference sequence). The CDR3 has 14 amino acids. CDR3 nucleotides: TGTGCCAGCAGACTAGTCGATGTCACCGGGGAGCTGTTTTTT. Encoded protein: CASRLVDVTGELFF.

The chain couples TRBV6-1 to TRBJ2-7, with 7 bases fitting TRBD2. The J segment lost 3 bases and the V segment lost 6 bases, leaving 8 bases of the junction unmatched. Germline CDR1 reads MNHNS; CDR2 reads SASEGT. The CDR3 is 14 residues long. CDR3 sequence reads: CASSRVGGNYEQYF. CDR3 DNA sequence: TGTGCCAGCAGCCGCGTGGGGGGGAACTACGAGCAGTACTTC.

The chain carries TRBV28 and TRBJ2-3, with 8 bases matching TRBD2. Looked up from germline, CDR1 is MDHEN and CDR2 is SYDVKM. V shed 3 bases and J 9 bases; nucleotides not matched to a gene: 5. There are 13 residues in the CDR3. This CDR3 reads CASSLGTRWTQYF. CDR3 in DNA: TGTGCCAGCAGTTTGGGGACTAGGTGGACGCAGTATTTT.

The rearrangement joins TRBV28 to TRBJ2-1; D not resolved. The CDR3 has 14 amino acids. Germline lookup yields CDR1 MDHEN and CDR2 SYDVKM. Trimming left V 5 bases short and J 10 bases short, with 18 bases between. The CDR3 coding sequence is TGTGCCAGCAGTACTCCCAATCTGGAGAACGAGCAGTTCTTC. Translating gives CASSTPNLENEQFF.

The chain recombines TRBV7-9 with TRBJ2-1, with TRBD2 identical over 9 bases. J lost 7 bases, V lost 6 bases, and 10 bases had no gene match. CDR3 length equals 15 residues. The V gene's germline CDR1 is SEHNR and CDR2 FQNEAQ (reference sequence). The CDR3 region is CASSQPLAGKNEQFF. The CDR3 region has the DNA TGTGCCAGCAGTCAACCCCTAGCGGGGAAGAATGAGCAGTTCTTC.

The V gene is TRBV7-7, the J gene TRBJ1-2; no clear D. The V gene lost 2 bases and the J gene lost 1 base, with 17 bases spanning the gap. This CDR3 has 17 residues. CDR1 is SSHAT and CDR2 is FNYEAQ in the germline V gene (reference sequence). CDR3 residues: CASSLKAAPQHNYGYTF. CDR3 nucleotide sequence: TGTGCCAGCAGCTTAAAGGCGGCACCTCAGCATAACTATGGCTACACCTTC.

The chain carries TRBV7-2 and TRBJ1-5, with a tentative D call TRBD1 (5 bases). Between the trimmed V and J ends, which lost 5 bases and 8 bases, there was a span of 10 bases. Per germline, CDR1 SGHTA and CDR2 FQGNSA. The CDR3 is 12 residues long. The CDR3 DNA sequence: TGTGCCAGCAGCGGGTGGGGGGAGCCCCAGCATTTT. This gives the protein CASSGWGEPQHF.

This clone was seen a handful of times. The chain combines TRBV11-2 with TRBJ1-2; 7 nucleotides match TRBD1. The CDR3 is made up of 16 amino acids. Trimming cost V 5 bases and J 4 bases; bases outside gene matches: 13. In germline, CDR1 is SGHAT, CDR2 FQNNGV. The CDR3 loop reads CASSPEGRQGAYGYTF. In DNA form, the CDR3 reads TGTGCCAGCAGCCCGGAGGGCCGACAGGGCGCCTATGGCTACACCTTC.

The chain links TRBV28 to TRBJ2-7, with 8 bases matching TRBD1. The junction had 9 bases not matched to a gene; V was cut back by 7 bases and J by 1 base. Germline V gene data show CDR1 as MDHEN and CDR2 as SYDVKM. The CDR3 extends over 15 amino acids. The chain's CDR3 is CASTPTGDLSYEQYF. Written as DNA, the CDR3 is TGTGCCAGCACCCCGACAGGGGATCTTTCCTACGAGCAGTACTTC.

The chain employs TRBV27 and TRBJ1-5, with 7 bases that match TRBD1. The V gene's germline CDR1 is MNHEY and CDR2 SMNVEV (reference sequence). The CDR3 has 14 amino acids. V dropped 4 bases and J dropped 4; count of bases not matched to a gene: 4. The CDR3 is CASSYTGANQPQHF. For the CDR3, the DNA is TGTGCCAGCAGTTATACAGGGGCTAATCAGCCCCAGCATTTT.

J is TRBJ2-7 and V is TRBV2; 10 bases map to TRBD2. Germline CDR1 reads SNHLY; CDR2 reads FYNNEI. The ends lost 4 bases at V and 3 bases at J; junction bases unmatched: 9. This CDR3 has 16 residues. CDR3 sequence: CASSATRASGSYEQYF. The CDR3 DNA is TGTGCCAGCAGTGCCACTAGGGCTAGCGGGAGCTACGAGCAGTACTTC.

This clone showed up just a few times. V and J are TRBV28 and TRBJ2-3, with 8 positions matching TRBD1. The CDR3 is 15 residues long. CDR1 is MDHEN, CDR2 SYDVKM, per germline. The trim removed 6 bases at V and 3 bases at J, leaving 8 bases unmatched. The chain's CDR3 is CASSYQGARTDTQYF. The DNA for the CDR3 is TGTGCCAGCAGCTACCAGGGGGCGAGAACAGATACGCAGTATTTT.